A single TCR beta chain is shown here with its context. Its cognate antigen is unknown. The CDR3 loop spans 13 amino acids. The germline V gene has CDR1 SQVTM and CDR2 ANQGSEA. The J segment lost 9 bases and the V segment lost 6 bases, leaving 7 bases of the junction unmatched. TCRdb analysed the 5' RACE reads with MiXCR anew, one entry per CDR3 protein. The sample contains 75,000 or so distinct CDR3 sequences, 15% to 20% of which appear only once. Blood, whole and unfractionated, served as the source for total RNA extraction. This specimen belongs to a study of human T cells and chemical hapten exposure. Study as a whole: Mainly, slight library volume differences in the pool made TCR yields vary.

Study-wide findings and caveats: TCRs exceeding a frequency of 1 in 1000 stayed unchanged under DPC sensitization.

The chain has TRBV29-1 and TRBJ2-1, with 11 bases that match TRBD2. This sequence originates from a female donor in good health. In DNA form, the CDR3 reads TGCAGCGTAGGTAGCGGGAGGGCCGGTGAGCAGTTCTTC. Translation: CSVGSGRAGEQFF.